This T cell receptor beta chain was obtained from a study of blood T cells in healthy people across ages. Overall study findings and caveats: The long-lived group displayed more naive CD4+ cells, plus higher diversity, than the aged donors did. Significant beta diversity loss was already apparent by age 40, declining roughly linearly.

Using a J-beta primer mix together with a sample-barcoded 5' primer, a second PCR was run for roughly 6 to 11 cycles. Template switching added a 12-random-nucleotide identifier to every cDNA molecule. All samples gave at least 2.5 million CDR3-containing paired-end reads. TCRdb redid the calling of the 5' RACE reads with MiXCR, one entry per CDR3 protein. The sample shows around 2 million distinct CDR3 sequences, 39% of them seen only once. V lost 0 bases and J lost 0; bases outside the gene matches: 13. From germline, CDR1 is MNHEY and CDR2 SVGEGT. CDR3 size: 20 residues. The sample holds a few counts of this clonotype. Its antigen is undetermined.

The sample comprised blood. This TCR came from a human donor in good health. The genes are TRBV6-2 or TRBV6-3 and TRBJ1-5, with TRBD1 matching 8 bases. CDR3 protein: CASSYSMGQDVLYSNQPQHF. The CDR3 bases are TGTGCCAGCAGTTACTCGATGGGACAGGACGTACTTTATAGCAATCAGCCCCAGCATTTT.